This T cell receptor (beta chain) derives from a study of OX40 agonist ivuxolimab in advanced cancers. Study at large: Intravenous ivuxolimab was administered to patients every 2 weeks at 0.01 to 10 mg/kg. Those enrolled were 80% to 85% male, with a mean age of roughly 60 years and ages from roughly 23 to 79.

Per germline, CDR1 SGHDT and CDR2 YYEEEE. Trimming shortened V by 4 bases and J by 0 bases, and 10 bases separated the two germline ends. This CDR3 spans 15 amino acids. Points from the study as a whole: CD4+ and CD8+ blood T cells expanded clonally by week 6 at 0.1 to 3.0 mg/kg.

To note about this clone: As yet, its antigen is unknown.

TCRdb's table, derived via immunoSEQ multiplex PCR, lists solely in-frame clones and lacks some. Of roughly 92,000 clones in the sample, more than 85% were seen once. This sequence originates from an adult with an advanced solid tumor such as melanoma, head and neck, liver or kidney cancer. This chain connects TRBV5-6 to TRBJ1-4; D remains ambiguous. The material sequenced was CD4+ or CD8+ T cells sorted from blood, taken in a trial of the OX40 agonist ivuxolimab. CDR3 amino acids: CASSHGSATNEKLFF. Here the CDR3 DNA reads TGTGCCAGCAGCCACGGATCTGCAACTAATGAAAAACTGTTTTTT.